Below are 27 T cell receptor beta chains sequenced from a single sample in a study of blood T cell repertoires in COVID-19. The method was immunoSEQ multiplex PCR; TCRdb's version includes in-frame clones alone and lacks a portion of them. Seen here are 350,000 to 550,000 clones, approximately 90% observed once, and the top ten hold around 4.5%. Specimen: peripheral blood. All receptors come from a woman aged 25-40 years with acute or convalescent COVID-19.

V usage is TRBV6-5 and J usage is TRBJ2-7, with a weak D call TRBD2 (5 bases). The length of the CDR3 is 16 residues. Germline assignment: CDR1 MNHEY and CDR2 SVGAGI. The V and J ends lost 0 bases and 4 bases respectively, with 16 bases between them. The DNA of the CDR3 is TGTGCCAGCAGTTACTCGTATCGGGTTGGGAGTTACGAGCAGTACTTC. It yields the protein CASSYSYRVGSYEQYF.

This clone occurred once. The chain carries TRBV29-1 and TRBJ2-4, with a weak D call TRBD2 (6 bases). Germline CDR1 and CDR2: SQVTM and ANQGSEA. The CDR3 has 16 amino acids. The V end lost 3 bases, the J end lost 2 bases, and 17 bases lay between the germline ends. CDR3 sequence (DNA): TGCAGCGTTGAGGGGGGACCTAATGGACCCAAAAACATTCAGTACTTC. Its translation is CSVEGGPNGPKNIQYF.

The chain combines TRBV19 with TRBJ1-4; the D gene is possibly TRBD1 (6 bases). V was shortened by 5 bases and J by 8 bases, with 15 bases between the two germline ends. The CDR3 runs to 14 residues. Germline V gene data show CDR1 as LNHDA and CDR2 as SQIVND (reference sequence). CDR3 protein: CASSSTGLQEKLFF. CDR3 nucleotides: TGTGCCAGTAGTTCAACAGGGTTACAGGAAAAACTGTTTTTT.

This rearrangement joins TRBV19 to TRBJ1-1; D not certain. Trimming shortened V by 0 bases and J by 0 bases, and 11 bases separated the two germline ends. The CDR3 runs 16 residues. Germline CDR1 reads LNHDA; CDR2 reads SQIVND (reference sequence). CDR3 protein: CASSIDPGSMNTEAFF. In DNA form, the CDR3 reads TGTGCCAGTAGTATAGATCCGGGAAGCATGAACACTGAAGCTTTCTTT.

This clone was counted only a few times. The V and J genes are TRBV3-1 (or the pseudogene TRBV3-2) and TRBJ1-3; D is possibly TRBD1 (6 bases). The V and J ends lost 6 bases and 4 bases respectively, with 13 bases between them. Germline loops: CDR1 LGHDT, CDR2 YNNKEL (reference sequence). CDR3 size: 14 residues. In DNA, the CDR3 is TGTGCCAGCAGGGCACAGGGTGAGGGAAACACCATATATTTT. Translated: CASRAQGEGNTIYF.

This chain links TRBV27 with TRBJ1-2, with 8 bases fitting TRBD1. Germline loops: CDR1 MNHEY, CDR2 SMNVEV (reference sequence). The CDR3 consists of 14 residues. J was trimmed by 9 bases and V by 5 bases; bases with no gene match: 11. Here the CDR3 DNA reads TGTGCCAGCAGTATGGACAGGGATCGAATAAGCTACACCTTC. Protein sequence: CASSMDRDRISYTF.

The chain couples TRBV7-6 to TRBJ2-7; 9 positions match TRBD1. This CDR3 region has 15 residues. Germline assignment: CDR1 SGHVS and CDR2 FNYEAQ. Trimming at V came to 2 bases and at J to 6 bases, leaving 8 bases not matched to a gene. CDR3 region: CASSLSGQGQREQYF. CDR3 coding DNA: TGTGCCAGCAGCTTATCGGGACAGGGTCAACGCGAGCAGTACTTC.

J is TRBJ2-3 and V is TRBV25-1; TRBD2 aligns across 11 bases. The ends lost 1 base at V and 5 bases at J; junction bases unmatched: 8. The CDR3 runs to 17 residues. Germline assignment: CDR1 MGHDK and CDR2 SYGVNS. The CDR3 here is CASSEWALAGGGDTQYF. The CDR3, as DNA: TGTGCCAGCAGTGAATGGGCTCTAGCGGGGGGCGGAGATACGCAGTATTTT.

This clone occurred once. V usage is TRBV7-9 and J usage is TRBJ1-4; 7 bases line up with TRBD1. V trimming: 5 bases; J trimming: 5 bases; junction bases outside the gene matches: 8. Germline assignment: CDR1 SEHNR and CDR2 FQNEAQ (reference sequence). The CDR3 loop spans 15 amino acids. CDR3 region: CASSQQTGRNEKLFF. The CDR3 coding sequence is TGTGCCAGCAGCCAACAGACAGGGAGAAATGAAAAACTGTTTTTT.

The rearrangement links TRBV14 to TRBJ1-6; D remains unclear. The germline CDR1 and CDR2 sequences are SGHDN and FVKESK. CDR3 length: 15 amino acids. V lost 0 bases to trimming and J lost 7 bases, with 10 bases between them. The CDR3 spells CASSQEGPGNSPLHF. CDR3 coding DNA: TGTGCCAGCAGCCAAGAAGGGCCGGGAAATTCACCCCTCCACTTT.

The V call is TRBV5-1, the J call TRBJ2-7, with 8 positions matching TRBD1. Germline CDR1 and CDR2: SGHRS and YFSETQ. The length of the CDR3 is 14 residues. After removal of 0 bases from V and 5 bases from J, the junction contained 4 bases not matched to a gene. In DNA, the CDR3 is TGCGCCAGCAGCTTGGCGGCAGGGGGCCACGAGCAGTACTTC. Translating gives CASSLAAGGHEQYF. Full variable domain (rest looked up from reference TRBV5-1 and TRBJ2-7): KAGVTQTPRYLIKTRGQQVTLSCSPISGHRSVSWYQQTPGQGLQFLFEYFSETQRNKGNFPGRFSGRQFSNSRSEMNVSTLELGDSALYLCASSLAAGGHEQYFGPGTRLTVT.

This chain's CDR3 is CASEFGLGTDTQYF. In nucleotides, the CDR3 is TGTGCCAGCGAATTTGGGCTGGGCACAGATACGCAGTATTTT. J is TRBJ2-3 and V is TRBV7-9, with no clear D. From germline, CDR1 is SEHNR and CDR2 FQNEAQ (reference sequence). The CDR3 spans 14 residues. The V gene lost 8 bases and the J gene lost 1 base, with 13 bases spanning the gap.

This sequence joins TRBV19 and TRBJ2-7; 7 nucleotides line up with TRBD1. CDR3 size: 13 residues. In germline, CDR1 is LNHDA, CDR2 SQIVND (reference sequence). V was clipped by 10 bases and J by 4 bases; unmatched bases: 10. The CDR3 spells CATDRDRGYEQYF. CDR3 nucleotide sequence: TGTGCCACAGACCGGGACAGAGGGTACGAGCAGTACTTC.

A single count supports this clone. The rearrangement uses TRBV19 and TRBJ2-3, with TRBD1 matching over 7 bases. The trim removed 6 bases at V and 5 bases at J, leaving 2 bases unmatched. Germline CDR1 is LNHDA and CDR2 is SQIVND (reference sequence). The CDR3 is 12 residues long. CDR3 protein: CASRSGGDTQYF. CDR3 nucleotides: TGTGCCAGTAGATCAGGGGGAGATACGCAGTATTTT.

The chain uses TRBV30 and TRBJ1-6; tentatively, D is TRBD1 (6 bases). Trimming left V 2 bases short and J 9 bases short, with 23 bases between. The CDR3 extends over 17 amino acids. The germline V gene has CDR1 GTSNPN and CDR2 SVGIG (reference sequence). CDR3: CAWSKSRTAAAGSPLHF. The CDR3 nucleotides read TGTGCCTGGAGTAAGAGTCGGACAGCGGCAGCAGGTTCACCCCTCCACTTT. Variable domain in full (rest from reference TRBV30 and TRBJ1-6): SQTIHQWPATLVQPVGSPLSLECTVEGTSNPNLYWYRQAAGRGLQLLFYSVGIGQISSEVPQNLSASRPQDRQFILSSKKLLLSDSGFYLCAWSKSRTAAAGSPLHFGNGTRLTVT.

V and J are TRBV24-1 and TRBJ1-2, with D perhaps matching TRBD1 (6 bases). V lost 4 bases and J 2 bases, leaving 10 bases between the germline ends. CDR3 length equals 14 residues. The V gene's germline CDR1 is KGHDR and CDR2 SFDVKD. CDR3 sequence reads: CATSEAGTNYGYTF. In DNA, the CDR3 is TGTGCCACCAGTGAAGCCGGGACAAACTATGGCTACACCTTC.

The gene calls are TRBV25-1 and TRBJ1-5, with D unclear. The V gene's germline CDR1 is MGHDK and CDR2 SYGVNS. V was pared by 4 bases and J by 4 bases, with 11 bases between. The CDR3 runs 14 residues. Here the CDR3 DNA reads TGTGCCAGCAGTGTATTACCGAGGAATCAGCCCCAGCATTTT. This codes for CASSVLPRNQPQHF.

The J gene is TRBJ2-2, the V gene TRBV2, with D hard to call. Germline CDR1 SNHLY, CDR2 FYNNEI. The ends were cut back, 4 bases at V and 0 bases at J, with 6 bases in the middle. The CDR3 runs 14 residues. The CDR3 reads CASSGVTNTGELFF. The CDR3 DNA sequence: TGTGCCAGCAGTGGCGTAACGAACACCGGGGAGCTGTTTTTT.

The chain employs TRBV2 and TRBJ2-5; 8 positions agree with TRBD2. Germline trimming cut 0 bases from V and 5 bases from J; bases unmatched to any gene: 5. This CDR3 comprises 15 residues. CDR1 is SNHLY, CDR2 FYNNEI, per germline. CDR3 amino acids: CASSEAAGVGETQYF. CDR3 DNA sequence: TGTGCCAGCAGTGAAGCAGCGGGGGTGGGGGAGACCCAGTACTTC.

The chain combines TRBV27 with TRBJ1-2, with D unclear. V shed 3 bases and J shed 4 bases, with 9 bases lying between them. Germline CDR1 MNHEY, CDR2 SMNVEV (reference sequence). CDR3 length equals 13 residues. The CDR3 loop is CASSLAGGYGYTF. The CDR3 DNA follows: TGTGCCAGCAGTTTGGCAGGTGGCTATGGCTACACCTTC.

The J gene is TRBJ2-7, the V gene TRBV19; the match to TRBD2 covers 12 bases. CDR1 LNHDA and CDR2 SQIVND come from the germline V gene (reference sequence). The CDR3 contains 20 residues. The V segment lost 2 bases and the J segment 2 bases; nucleotides outside the gene matches: 16. This chain's CDR3 is CASSIKKLQTSGGRTYEQYF. CDR3 DNA sequence: TGTGCCAGTAGTATAAAGAAACTCCAAACTAGCGGGGGGCGAACCTACGAGCAGTACTTC.

The chain has TRBV3-1 (or the pseudogene TRBV3-2) and TRBJ2-1; 13 bases are shared with TRBD2. The CDR3 is 18 amino acids. Germline CDR1 LGHDT, CDR2 YNNKEL (reference sequence). The ends lost 4 bases at V and 4 bases at J; junction bases unmatched: 10. This CDR3 reads CASSRKPAGLAGYNEQFF. CDR3 DNA sequence: TGTGCCAGCAGCCGGAAACCAGCGGGACTAGCGGGGTACAATGAGCAGTTCTTC.

The count of this clone is one. V gene TRBV12-3 or TRBV12-4 combines with J gene TRBJ1-5; D not resolved. The CDR3 consists of 13 residues. Trimming took off 6 bases at V and 0 bases at J, with 6 bases between the two ends. DNA for the CDR3: TGTGCCAGCAGCCCCTTTAGCAATCAGCCCCAGCATTTT. Amino acid sequence: CASSPFSNQPQHF.

Of note for this clone: In the same sample, other DNA sequences code for this CDR3. The chain couples TRBV10-3 to TRBJ1-2; maybe TRBD1 (5 bases). Between the trimmed V and J ends, which lost 0 bases and 6 bases, there was a span of 8 bases. The CDR3 runs 13 residues. CDR1 and CDR2 from the germline V gene are ENHRY and SYGVKD. The CDR3 loop reads CAISESGVDGYTF. In nucleotides, the CDR3 is TGTGCCATCAGTGAGTCAGGGGTCGATGGCTACACCTTC.

This sequence joins TRBV5-6 and TRBJ1-2, with TRBD1 identical over 7 bases. J lost 1 base, V lost 4 bases, and 7 bases had no gene match. CDR1 and CDR2 (germline): SGHDT, YYEEEE. There are 15 residues in the CDR3. Here the CDR3 DNA reads TGTGCCAGCAGCCGACAGGGCGAGATTAACTATGGCTACACCTTC. Its protein is CASSRQGEINYGYTF.

This clone was detected only a few times. This CDR3 is also generated by other DNA sequences in the sample. The V and J genes are TRBV5-1 and TRBJ1-3; TRBD1 might be the D (6 bases). This CDR3 is 14 amino acids long. Germline V lookup: CDR1 SGHRS, CDR2 YFSETQ. V lost 0 bases and J 2 bases, leaving 6 bases between the germline ends. CDR3 coding DNA: TGCGCCAGCAGCTTGGCAGGGGCTGGAAACACCATATATTTT. Amino acids: CASSLAGAGNTIYF.

This chain uses TRBV18 with TRBJ2-7; TRBD1 aligns across 7 bases. Losses at the gene ends were 6 bases for V and 6 bases for J; bases not matched to a gene: 11. Germline V gene lookup returns CDR1 KGHSH and CDR2 LQKENI. This CDR3 spans 14 amino acids. CDR3 amino acids: CASSRDSVTGEQYF. The CDR3 DNA reads TGTGCCAGCTCCAGGGACAGCGTCACCGGCGAGCAGTACTTC.